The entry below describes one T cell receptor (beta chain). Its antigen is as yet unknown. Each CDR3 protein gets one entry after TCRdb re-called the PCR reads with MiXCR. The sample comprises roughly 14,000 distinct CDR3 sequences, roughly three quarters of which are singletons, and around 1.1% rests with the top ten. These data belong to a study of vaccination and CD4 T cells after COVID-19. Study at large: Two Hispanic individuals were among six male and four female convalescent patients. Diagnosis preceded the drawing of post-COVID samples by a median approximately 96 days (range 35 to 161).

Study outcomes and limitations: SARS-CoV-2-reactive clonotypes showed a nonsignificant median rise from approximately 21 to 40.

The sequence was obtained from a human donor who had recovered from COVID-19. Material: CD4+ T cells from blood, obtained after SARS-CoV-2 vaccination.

CDR3 nucleotide sequence: TGTGCCAGCACCCTAGCGGGAGCGGCGGAGACCCAGTACTTC. Its translation: CASTLAGAAETQYF. The chain joins TRBV2 to TRBJ2-5; the match to TRBD2 covers 10 bases. J lost 5 bases, V lost 7 bases, and 7 bases had no gene match. This CDR3 region has 14 residues. Germline lookup yields CDR1 SNHLY and CDR2 FYNNEI.